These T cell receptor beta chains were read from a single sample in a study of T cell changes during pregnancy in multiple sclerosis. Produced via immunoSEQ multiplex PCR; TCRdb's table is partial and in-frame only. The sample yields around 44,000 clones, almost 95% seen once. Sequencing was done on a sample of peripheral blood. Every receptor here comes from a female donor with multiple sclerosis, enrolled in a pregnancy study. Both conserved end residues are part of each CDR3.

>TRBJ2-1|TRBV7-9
CASSFQASGLAVDNEQFF
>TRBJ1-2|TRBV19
CASSIDKVPRRGYTF
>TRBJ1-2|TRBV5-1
CASSLAGDGYTF
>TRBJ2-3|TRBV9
CASSVTGRAPNTQYF
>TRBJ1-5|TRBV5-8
CASSHLFRRVPQPQHF
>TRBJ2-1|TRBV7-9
CASSLRPLDRGYNEQFF
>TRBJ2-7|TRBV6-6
CASTMGGTKSYEQYF
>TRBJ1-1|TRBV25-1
CASSEMNEPRAFF
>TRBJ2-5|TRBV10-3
CAIRGGTEQETQYF
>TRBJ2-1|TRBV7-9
CAEGQGVEQFF
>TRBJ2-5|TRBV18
CASSPDREETQYF
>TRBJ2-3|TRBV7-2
CASSFSGKVTDTQYF
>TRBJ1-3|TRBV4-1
CASSQVTGINTGNTIYF
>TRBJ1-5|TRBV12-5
CASGLRGLTQPQHF
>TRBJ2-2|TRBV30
CAWTGYTGELFF
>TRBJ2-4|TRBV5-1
CASSLGYPPAKNIQYF
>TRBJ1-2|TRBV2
CASNVRGGYTF
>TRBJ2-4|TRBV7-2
CASSSDPEEAKNIQYF
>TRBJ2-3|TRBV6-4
CASSEYSGMADTQYF
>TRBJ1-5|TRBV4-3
CASSQIIGQPQHF
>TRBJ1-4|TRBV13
CASSPAGNGGDGEKLFF
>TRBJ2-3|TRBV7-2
CASSSPSGRWADTQYF
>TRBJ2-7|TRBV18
CASSPGLVNYEQYF
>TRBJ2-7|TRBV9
CASSVGPTITYEQYF
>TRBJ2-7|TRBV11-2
CASSLVAGVIYEQYF
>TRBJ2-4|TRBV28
CASSSIGLQNIQYF
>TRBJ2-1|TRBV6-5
CASSWLGSSYNEQFF
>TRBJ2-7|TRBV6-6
CASSADRVKNEQYF
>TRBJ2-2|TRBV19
CATRGITNTGELFF
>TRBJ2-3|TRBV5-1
CASSVDRADTQYF
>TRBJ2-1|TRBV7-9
CASSFFERGQGEQFF
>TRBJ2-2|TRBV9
CASSVDSIYTGELFF
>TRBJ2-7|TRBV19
CASSIGHGIEQYF